Listed below are T cell receptor beta chains from one sample, sequenced in a study of shared clonotypes between healthy human individuals. Using immunoSEQ multiplex PCR, the repertoire was profiled, and TCRdb retains in-frame clones only, with some absent. The table lists approximately 2.4 million clones, approximately 94% of them singletons, with around 0.13% in the top ten. Sequencing was carried out using naive CD4+ T cells sorted from blood. The receptors here all came from a man younger than 35 in good health. CDR3s include the opening cysteine and the closing phenylalanine or tryptophan. A D gene is named only where the DNA matches it firmly. Expanded clones get a size class; other rows say once, few or many, or leave the size out.

clone_size: NA
d_call: NA
j_call: TRBJ2-4
v_call: TRBV6-1
cdr3_nt: TGTGCCAGCAGTGAAGCTCCCAGGGGAGGGGTTACACTAGCCAAAAACATTCAGTACTTC
cdr3_aa: CASSEAPRGGVTLAKNIQYF

clone_size: NA
d_call: NA
j_call: TRBJ2-3
v_call: TRBV11-2
cdr3_nt: TGTGCCAGCAGCTTCGATGTCGGCACAGATACGCAGTATTTT
cdr3_aa: CASSFDVGTDTQYF

clone_size: NA
d_call: NA
j_call: TRBJ1-4
v_call: TRBV7-4
cdr3_nt: TGTGCCAGCAGCCTTGATGAAAAACTGTTTTTT
cdr3_aa: CASSLDEKLFF

clone_size: NA
d_call: NA
j_call: TRBJ2-1
v_call: TRBV30
cdr3_nt: TGTGCCTGGACCCGGAGTATCTACAATGAGCAGTTCTTC
cdr3_aa: CAWTRSIYNEQFF

clone_size: NA
d_call: TRBD1
j_call: TRBJ1-5
v_call: TRBV28
cdr3_nt: TGTGCCAGTAATACAGGGGGAAATCAGCCCCAGCATTTT
cdr3_aa: CASNTGGNQPQHF

clone_size: once
d_call: TRBD1
j_call: TRBJ2-5
v_call: TRBV18
cdr3_nt: TGTGCCAGCTCACCAGGACAGGGAAGAGAGACCCAGTACTTC
cdr3_aa: CASSPGQGRETQYF

clone_size: NA
d_call: NA
j_call: TRBJ1-6
v_call: TRBV6-6
cdr3_nt: TGTGCCAGCAGTTATGCCTCCTATAATTCACCCCTCCACTTT
cdr3_aa: CASSYASYNSPLHF

clone_size: NA
d_call: NA
j_call: TRBJ1-3
v_call: TRBV4-1
cdr3_nt: TGCGCCAGCAGCCGCCCGCAGGGCGGCTCTGGAAACACCATATATTTT
cdr3_aa: CASSRPQGGSGNTIYF

clone_size: NA
d_call: NA
j_call: TRBJ1-4
v_call: TRBV6-1
cdr3_nt: TGTGCCAGCAGCGCGGTTACAACTAATGAAAAACTGTTTTTT
cdr3_aa: CASSAVTTNEKLFF

clone_size: NA
d_call: NA
j_call: TRBJ2-5
v_call: TRBV2
cdr3_nt: TGTGCCAGCAGTCTCACGACACTGGAAGAGACCCAGTACTTC
cdr3_aa: CASSLTTLEETQYF

clone_size: NA
d_call: NA
j_call: TRBJ2-7
v_call: TRBV5-1
cdr3_nt: TGCGCCAGCAGCTTGGCCACACGCTCCTACGAGCAGTACTTC
cdr3_aa: CASSLATRSYEQYF

clone_size: NA
d_call: NA
j_call: TRBJ2-2
v_call: TRBV6-1
cdr3_nt: TGTGCCACCTCACGCACCGGGGAGCTGTTTTTT
cdr3_aa: CATSRTGELFF

clone_size: NA
d_call: NA
j_call: TRBJ2-7
v_call: TRBV28
cdr3_nt: TGTGCCAGCAGTTTATCAGGAATGGGCCCCTACGAGCAGTACTTC
cdr3_aa: CASSLSGMGPYEQYF

clone_size: NA
d_call: TRBD1
j_call: TRBJ2-7
v_call: TRBV25-1
cdr3_nt: TGTGCCAGCAGTGAGACCGTGACAGGGCCCTCCTACGAGCAGTACTTC
cdr3_aa: CASSETVTGPSYEQYF

clone_size: NA
d_call: NA
j_call: TRBJ2-2
v_call: TRBV5-1
cdr3_nt: TGCGCCAGCAGCTCGGGACATACGAACACCGGGGAGCTGTTTTTT
cdr3_aa: CASSSGHTNTGELFF

clone_size: NA
d_call: NA
j_call: TRBJ1-4
v_call: TRBV6-1
cdr3_nt: TGTGCCAGCGGGGGAGTGTCGGCTAATGAAAAACTGTTTTTT
cdr3_aa: CASGGVSANEKLFF

clone_size: once
d_call: TRBD1
j_call: TRBJ2-6
v_call: TRBV4-1
cdr3_nt: TGCGCCAGCAGCCAAGTATCCAGGGGGCCCCTCTCTGGGGCCAACGTCCTGACTTTC
cdr3_aa: CASSQVSRGPLSGANVLTF

clone_size: NA
d_call: NA
j_call: TRBJ2-5
v_call: TRBV10-3
cdr3_nt: TGTGCCATCAGTCGGGGATCCCAAGAGACCCAGTACTTC
cdr3_aa: CAISRGSQETQYF

clone_size: NA
d_call: TRBD1
j_call: TRBJ1-2
v_call: TRBV5-6
cdr3_nt: TGTGCCAGCAGAGAACAGGGGTCGCTTTCGGAAGGCTACACCTTC
cdr3_aa: CASREQGSLSEGYTF

clone_size: NA
d_call: TRBD2
j_call: TRBJ2-1
v_call: TRBV5-1
cdr3_nt: TGCGCCAGCAGCTTGGACAGCGGGGGGAACAATGAGCAGTTCTTC
cdr3_aa: CASSLDSGGNNEQFF

clone_size: NA
d_call: NA
j_call: TRBJ1-6
v_call: TRBV21-1
cdr3_nt: TGTGCCAGCAGCAAGCCGGACAGGGCTAAGAGCTCCTATAATTCACCCCTCCACTTT
cdr3_aa: CASSKPDRAKSSYNSPLHF

clone_size: NA
d_call: TRBD2
j_call: TRBJ2-1
v_call: TRBV9
cdr3_nt: TGTGCCAGTGGACTAGCGGGAGGAGATGAGCAGTTCTTC
cdr3_aa: CASGLAGGDEQFF

clone_size: NA
d_call: NA
j_call: TRBJ1-1
v_call: TRBV5-1
cdr3_nt: TGCGCCAGCAGCTTAGAAGAGGGGTTGAACACTGAAGCTTTCTTT
cdr3_aa: CASSLEEGLNTEAFF

clone_size: NA
d_call: TRBD1
j_call: TRBJ1-6
v_call: TRBV11-2
cdr3_nt: TGTGCCAGCAGCGGGACAGCCCCCAATTCACCCCTCCACTTT
cdr3_aa: CASSGTAPNSPLHF

clone_size: NA
d_call: NA
j_call: TRBJ2-1
v_call: TRBV9
cdr3_nt: TGTGCCAGCAGCGCGACTAGAGGGGATGAGCAGTTCTTC
cdr3_aa: CASSATRGDEQFF

clone_size: NA
d_call: NA
j_call: TRBJ2-5
v_call: TRBV28
cdr3_nt: TGTGCCAGCAGTTCCGGAACAGTGATCCAAGAGACCCAGTACTTC
cdr3_aa: CASSSGTVIQETQYF

clone_size: NA
d_call: NA
j_call: TRBJ2-2
v_call: TRBV9
cdr3_nt: TGTGCCAGCAGCCTGGGAAACAGGGATCGTACCGGGGAGCTGTTTTTT
cdr3_aa: CASSLGNRDRTGELFF

clone_size: NA
d_call: TRBD1
j_call: TRBJ2-2
v_call: TRBV2
cdr3_nt: TGTGCCAGCCGACAGGGTCCCACCGGGGAGCTGTTTTTT
cdr3_aa: CASRQGPTGELFF

clone_size: NA
d_call: TRBD2
j_call: TRBJ2-5
v_call: TRBV2
cdr3_nt: TGTGCCAGCAGTGTACCATCCGGGGGGTTGGAGACCCAGTACTTC
cdr3_aa: CASSVPSGGLETQYF

clone_size: NA
d_call: TRBD2
j_call: TRBJ2-1
v_call: TRBV2
cdr3_nt: TGTGCCAGCAGAGAAATCGGGACTAGTGGAGAGCAGTTCTTC
cdr3_aa: CASREIGTSGEQFF

clone_size: NA
d_call: NA
j_call: TRBJ1-2
v_call: TRBV7-8
cdr3_nt: TGTGCCAGCAGCCTGGCCCCGATTAAGTATGGCTACACCTTC
cdr3_aa: CASSLAPIKYGYTF

clone_size: NA
d_call: NA
j_call: TRBJ1-4
v_call: TRBV30
cdr3_nt: TGTGCCTGGAGTCCTCCCCCGACGCAATTAGGACTGTTTTTT
cdr3_aa: CAWSPPPTQLGLFF

clone_size: once
d_call: NA
j_call: TRBJ2-2
v_call: TRBV5-6
cdr3_nt: TGTGCCAGCAGCCCGGCTAGGGCGGGCACCGGGGAGCTGTTTTTT
cdr3_aa: CASSPARAGTGELFF

clone_size: NA
d_call: NA
j_call: TRBJ1-6
v_call: TRBV7-9
cdr3_nt: TGTGCCAGCAGCCGCCCCGGGACAACGAATTCACCCCTCCACTTT
cdr3_aa: CASSRPGTTNSPLHF

clone_size: NA
d_call: TRBD1
j_call: TRBJ2-2
v_call: TRBV9
cdr3_nt: TGTGCCAGCAGGCGACAGGGGAACACCGGGGAGCTGTTTTTT
cdr3_aa: CASRRQGNTGELFF

clone_size: NA
d_call: NA
j_call: TRBJ1-6
v_call: TRBV10-2
cdr3_nt: TGCGCCAGCAGCCTACAAGCAGGGCCCTCTAATTCACCCCTCCACTTT
cdr3_aa: CASSLQAGPSNSPLHF

clone_size: NA
d_call: NA
j_call: TRBJ2-7
v_call: TRBV28
cdr3_nt: TGTGCCAGCAGTTTAGCAGGTGTAGGAGCCTACGAGCAGTACTTC
cdr3_aa: CASSLAGVGAYEQYF

clone_size: NA
d_call: NA
j_call: TRBJ1-2
v_call: TRBV28
cdr3_nt: TGTGCCAGCAGTTTATGGTCAAGGGCGGCCAGCTATGGCTACACCTTC
cdr3_aa: CASSLWSRAASYGYTF

clone_size: NA
d_call: NA
j_call: TRBJ2-1
v_call: TRBV6-5
cdr3_nt: TGTGCCAGCAGTTACTCCTGGGGGCTCTACAATGAGCAGTTCTTC
cdr3_aa: CASSYSWGLYNEQFF

clone_size: NA
d_call: TRBD2
j_call: TRBJ2-1
v_call: TRBV7-9
cdr3_nt: TGTGCCAGCAGCCCCGGGACTAGCGGGACTATTGGGGGTTGGAATGAGCAGTTCTTC
cdr3_aa: CASSPGTSGTIGGWNEQFF

clone_size: NA
d_call: NA
j_call: TRBJ1-2
v_call: TRBV29-1
cdr3_nt: TGCAGCGTCCGGACCGTTGTGGAGGGCTACACCTTC
cdr3_aa: CSVRTVVEGYTF

clone_size: NA
d_call: NA
j_call: TRBJ1-1
v_call: TRBV6-5
cdr3_nt: TGTGCCAGCACCGAGGGACGGACGCGAACTTTCTTT
cdr3_aa: CASTEGRTRTFF

clone_size: NA
d_call: NA
j_call: TRBJ1-5
v_call: TRBV14
cdr3_nt: TGTGCCAGCAGCCGATGGGACCGTGATCAGCCCCAGCATTTT
cdr3_aa: CASSRWDRDQPQHF

clone_size: once
d_call: TRBD1
j_call: TRBJ1-1
v_call: TRBV10-3
cdr3_nt: TGTGCCACTACCATGGACAGGGAAGCTTTCTTT
cdr3_aa: CATTMDREAFF

clone_size: NA
d_call: NA
j_call: TRBJ1-2
v_call: TRBV21-1
cdr3_nt: TGTGCCAGTAGCATAGACGGGACAGAGGGCGGCTACACCTTC
cdr3_aa: CASSIDGTEGGYTF

clone_size: NA
d_call: NA
j_call: TRBJ2-5
v_call: TRBV25-1
cdr3_nt: TGTGCCAGCAGTGATACGACAGGACCAGAGACCCAGTACTTC
cdr3_aa: CASSDTTGPETQYF

clone_size: NA
d_call: TRBD1
j_call: TRBJ1-5
v_call: TRBV7-2
cdr3_nt: TGTGCCAGCAGCTTGGGGACAGGGAATCAGCCCCAGCATTTT
cdr3_aa: CASSLGTGNQPQHF

clone_size: NA
d_call: TRBD1
j_call: TRBJ2-3
v_call: TRBV9
cdr3_nt: TGTGCCAGCAGCGTAGGGGACAGGGGTACAGATACGCAGTATTTT
cdr3_aa: CASSVGDRGTDTQYF

clone_size: NA
d_call: NA
j_call: TRBJ2-1
v_call: TRBV11-3
cdr3_nt: TGTGCCAGCAGCTTAGCAGGGTCCTCCTACAATGAGCAGTTCTTC
cdr3_aa: CASSLAGSSYNEQFF

clone_size: NA
d_call: NA
j_call: TRBJ1-5
v_call: TRBV7-2
cdr3_nt: TGTGCCAGCAGCTTAGAAGGGGGAAGTCAGCCCCAGCATTTT
cdr3_aa: CASSLEGGSQPQHF

clone_size: NA
d_call: NA
j_call: TRBJ2-7
v_call: TRBV5-1
cdr3_nt: TGCGCCAGCAGCCCGCATACTGGCTCAGTAGGCGAGCAGTACTTC
cdr3_aa: CASSPHTGSVGEQYF

clone_size: NA
d_call: NA
j_call: TRBJ1-4
v_call: TRBV5-4
cdr3_nt: TGTGCCAGCAGCTTGGATTCGGTGGAGAAACTGTTTTTT
cdr3_aa: CASSLDSVEKLFF

clone_size: NA
d_call: NA
j_call: TRBJ1-4
v_call: TRBV6-6
cdr3_nt: TGTGCCAGCCTCCCATACGGGAGGGGTAAAAATGAAAAACTGTTTTTT
cdr3_aa: CASLPYGRGKNEKLFF

clone_size: NA
d_call: TRBD1
j_call: TRBJ2-7
v_call: TRBV6-6
cdr3_nt: TGTGCCAGCACGGACAGGGGATCCTACGAGCAGTACTTC
cdr3_aa: CASTDRGSYEQYF